A selection of T cell receptor beta chains follows, all from one sample in a study of Ad26.COV2.S vaccination and SARS-CoV-2 variants. Method: immunoSEQ multiplex PCR; TCRdb's copy keeps in-frame clones and lacks some. The table records approximately 340,000 clones, roughly 85% of them present only once. The sequences come from peripheral blood, collected in a trial of Ad26.COV2.S vaccine versus placebo. The receptors shown here come from a person aged 18-60 years who received the Ad26.COV2.S COVID-19 vaccine or a placebo. The conserved cysteine and the conserved F or W are not part of the CDR3 here. The order of the fields is V gene, J gene, CDR3 protein.

TRBV30,TRBJ1-6,AWKSRQTSPLH
TRBV6-2/TRBV6-3,TRBJ1-5,ASSEVNLAQPQH
TRBV9,TRBJ2-5,ASSMGQGAFQETQY
TRBV20-1,TRBJ2-7,SASGQRGEEQY
TRBV13,TRBJ1-6,ASSSGRASDNSPLH
TRBV7-6,TRBJ2-5,ASSRLRPSGPQETQY
TRBV4-3,TRBJ2-5,ASSHSLQETQY
TRBV28,TRBJ2-7,ASLGPVRYEQY
TRBV27,TRBJ2-7,ASSLAMTGGPHEQY
TRBV19,TRBJ1-2,ASSLRASNYGYT
TRBV4-1,TRBJ2-3,ASSQAAARDTQY
TRBV14,TRBJ1-5,ASSQDRNQPQH
TRBV18,TRBJ2-7,ASSRGTDTSYEQY
TRBV11-3,TRBJ2-2,ASSQKATGPNTGELF
TRBV28,TRBJ1-1,AHGAGSIEAF
TRBV28,TRBJ1-1,ASSPTREAF
TRBV28,TRBJ1-2,ASRPPGDGYT
TRBV6-5,TRBJ2-5,ASSPRRDRGETQY
TRBV5-4,TRBJ1-1,ASTLLPWGRNNTEAF
TRBV5-1,TRBJ2-7,ASSLGTAGLNEQY
TRBV28,TRBJ2-2,ASSSGRSNTGELF
TRBV19,TRBJ2-7,ASSSRTGAYEQY
TRBV19,TRBJ1-1,AREQNTEAF
TRBV19,TRBJ1-5,ASIEFGSPAGNQPQH
TRBV19,TRBJ2-7,ASSIRQDSYEQY
TRBV5-1,TRBJ2-5,ASSLPGEETQY
TRBV10-1,TRBJ2-7,ASSGTPTYEQY
TRBV5-8,TRBJ2-1,ASSKGTRDNEQF
TRBV2,TRBJ1-6,ASSAPGPPIYNSPLH
TRBV7-2,TRBJ2-7,ASRKEAGSSYEQY
TRBV7-8,TRBJ2-7,ASSLTATYEQY
TRBV7-9,TRBJ1-5,ASSSGGSYSNQPQH
TRBV30,TRBJ2-3,AWGLESTDTQY
TRBV5-1,TRBJ2-1,ASSLKRENNEQF
TRBV6-5,TRBJ2-7,ASSSTSGGTHEQY
TRBV6-5,TRBJ1-5,ASSYSTGVGQPQH
TRBV6-1,TRBJ2-2,ASSEGGSLRELF
TRBV10-3,TRBJ2-1,AISRVAGDYNEQF
TRBV7-9,TRBJ1-1,ASRYSTGGEAF
TRBV18,TRBJ2-7,ASSPPRDRGGEQY
TRBV4-1,TRBJ2-1,ASSRPLAEQF
TRBV2,TRBJ2-1,ASSLGSGVNEQF
TRBV7-9,TRBJ1-4,ASSSYLAGGVEKLF
TRBV5-8,TRBJ2-3,ASSAITGGPTDTQY
TRBV7-9,TRBJ1-4,ASSSPWGGQNEKLF
TRBV5-4,TRBJ1-2,ASSFEGSYGYT
TRBV14,TRBJ2-3,ASSQDRRLEGTDTQY
TRBV4-1,TRBJ1-3,ASSQDRFRFWGNTIY
TRBV29-1,TRBJ1-1,SVVGQGGMSAF
TRBV7-2,TRBJ1-1,ASSLEWSRTEAF
TRBV6-2/TRBV6-3,TRBJ2-5,ASSYSISGGATQY
TRBV16,TRBJ2-7,ASSQSSRGSVYEQY
TRBV7-2,TRBJ2-7,ASSFGTLYEQY
TRBV3-1/TRBV3-2,TRBJ1-1,ASSQEKEWTDTEAF
TRBV18,TRBJ1-2,ASSPQRVYGYT
TRBV19,TRBJ2-2,ASLGVGPGELF